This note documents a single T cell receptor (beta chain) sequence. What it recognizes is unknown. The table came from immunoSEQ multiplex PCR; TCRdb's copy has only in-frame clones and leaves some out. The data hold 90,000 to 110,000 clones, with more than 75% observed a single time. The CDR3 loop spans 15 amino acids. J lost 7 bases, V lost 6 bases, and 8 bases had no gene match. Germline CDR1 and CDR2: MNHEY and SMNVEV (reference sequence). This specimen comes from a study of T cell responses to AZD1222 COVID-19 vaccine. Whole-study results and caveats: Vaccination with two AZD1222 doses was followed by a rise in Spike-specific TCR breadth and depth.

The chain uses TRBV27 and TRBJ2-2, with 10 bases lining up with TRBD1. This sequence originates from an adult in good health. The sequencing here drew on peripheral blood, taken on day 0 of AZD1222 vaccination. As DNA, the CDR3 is TGTGCCAGCAGCAGAGGGGGACAGGGGATCGGGGAGCTGTTTTTT. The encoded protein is CASSRGGQGIGELFF.